This T cell receptor (beta chain) was recorded in a study of cytomegalovirus exposure and HLA in healthy donors. With 60 Vbeta and 13 Jbeta primers, the PCR was carried out. The table came from immunoSEQ multiplex PCR; TCRdb's copy has only in-frame clones and leaves some out. The sample includes roughly 71,000 clones, 74% of them seen just once. As for the donors, each was a healthy bone marrow donor. The sequence was obtained from a human donor in good health. The sample taken for sequencing was PBMCs.

The CDR3 sequence: CASSNYNEQFF. In DNA, the CDR3 is TGTGCCAGCAGTAACTACAATGAGCAGTTCTTC. The V call is TRBV7-2, the J call TRBJ2-1; no definite D call. Germline V lookup: CDR1 SGHTA, CDR2 FQGNSA. Trimming took off 6 bases at V and 3 bases at J, with 3 bases between the two ends. This CDR3 has 11 amino acids.